This paragraph reports one TCR beta chain. The antigen it recognizes is unknown. No much larger clone is present one base from it, and per-base qualities are unavailable. The record originates from a study of CD8+ T cells in alopecia areata (dated by TCRdb to the late 2010s). As for the study more broadly: Treated patients were enrolled in an open-label pilot trial of oral tofacitinib, 5 to 10 mg twice daily, for moderate-to-severe alopecia areata. RNA was extracted with the PAXgene miRNA kit for fixed scalp, the miRNeasy kit for PBMCs, and the RNeasy kit for mouse skin. TCRbeta CDR3 regions were amplified by immunoSEQ multiplex PCR using 35 Vbeta forward and 13 Jbeta reverse primers. Scalp clonality was compared among normal scalp (n=4), patchy alopecia areata scalp (n=8), and alopecia totalis/universalis scalp (n=8). In both human patients and the C3H/HeJ mouse model, the study applied high-throughput TCRbeta sequencing to look at T cell clonal expansion in alopecia areata. Patients stayed on tofacitinib for 6 to 18 months and then had 6 months of follow-up off drug so that delayed response and recurrence could be assessed. Biopsies were taken from tofacitinib-treated patients at baseline and at 4 and 24 weeks of treatment, and a later scalp biopsy was taken in several of the tofacitinib-treated patients. Scalp tissue and sorted CD4+ and CD8+ peripheral blood T cells from patchy and totalis/universalis alopecia areata patients and from healthy controls were covered by human TCRbeta sequencing.

The protocol used for the library was the immunoSEQ multiplex PCR assay. For TCR sequencing, RNA was extracted from every sample and reverse transcribed into cDNA to serve as template. First-strand cDNA was synthesized using SuperScript III with a 2:1 mix of oligo-dT and random hexamers. A synthetic immune receptor repertoire was used to assess amplification bias, and residual bias was removed computationally. The study's own analysis went as follows. After raw reads were preprocessed to remove errors, the CDR3 was defined following IMGT conventions as running from the conserved cysteine to phenylalanine. Clonality was computed by normalizing Shannon entropy by log2 of the number of productive unique TCRs and subtracting the result from 1. Whether each scalp clone was CD4 or CD8 was inferred by checking scalp TCRbeta sequences against the CD4 and CD8 repertoires from sorted blood. TCRdb holds this immuneACCESS table with in-frame rearrangements only. Some clones are missing; in checked studies, unresolved V genes explain under half, and the rest has no known cause. The DNA gave D and trimming, while V, J and clone size come from that table. Counted in this sample were around 65,000 clones; 45% to 55% of them appeared once. Approximately 18% of the sample lies in the top ten.

The research as a whole found: Resident alphabeta T cells in normal human skin are also sequenced, complicating scalp TCR repertoire analysis, unlike mouse skin dominated by gammadelta T cells. Shared TCR sequences between patients were less evident than in mice, which may be partly attributable to HLA diversity in the patient population. Compared with normal scalp, lesional scalp, particularly in alopecia totalis/universalis, had higher clonality and more expanded CD8+ clones, which suggests antigenic drive.

The sample's time point, from its label and the paper: baseline before oral tofacitinib. Lesional scalp punch biopsies and peripheral blood were collected from alopecia areata patients. PBMCs were isolated by density centrifugation and stained for CD3, CD4 and CD8, and CD4+ and CD8+ T cells were sorted on a FACSAria. The material sequenced was CD8+ T cells sorted from blood, taken at week 0. This receptor was obtained from a human donor with alopecia areata.

CDR3 reads: CSQGGDQPQHF. At the DNA level, the sequence is TGCAGCCAAGGAGGGGATCAGCCCCAGCATTTT. The V and J genes are TRBV20-1 and TRBJ1-5; TRBD1 is possibly the D segment (5 matching bases). The CDR3 numbers 11 residues from cysteine through phenylalanine. Of the read, only the CDR3 DNA is kept; its 33 bases are in frame from base 1. From a lookup of the germline V gene (reference sequence), CDR1 and CDR2 are DFQATT and SNEGSKA.